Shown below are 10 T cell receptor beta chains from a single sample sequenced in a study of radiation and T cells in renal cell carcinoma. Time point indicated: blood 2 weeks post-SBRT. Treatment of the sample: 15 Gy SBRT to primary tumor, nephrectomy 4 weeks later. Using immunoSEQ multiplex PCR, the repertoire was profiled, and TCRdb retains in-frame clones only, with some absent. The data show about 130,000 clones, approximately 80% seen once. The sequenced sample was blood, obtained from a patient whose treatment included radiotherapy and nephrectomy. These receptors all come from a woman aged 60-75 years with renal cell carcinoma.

DNA for the CDR3: TGTGCCAGCCGCCGGGGGATGGCTAGCAATCAGCCCCAGCATTTT. Translation: CASRRGMASNQPQHF. The chain carries TRBV2 and TRBJ1-5; D is possibly TRBD1 (5 bases). V was trimmed by 8 bases and J by 0 bases, leaving 14 bases between them. CDR1 and CDR2 (germline): SNHLY, FYNNEI. The CDR3 sequence is 15 residues long.

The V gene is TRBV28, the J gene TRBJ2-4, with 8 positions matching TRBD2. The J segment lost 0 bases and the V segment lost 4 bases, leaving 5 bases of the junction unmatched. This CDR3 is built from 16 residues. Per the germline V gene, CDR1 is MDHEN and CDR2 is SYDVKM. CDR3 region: CASSSTSGLAKNIQYF. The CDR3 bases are TGTGCCAGCAGTTCTACTAGCGGCTTAGCCAAAAACATTCAGTACTTC.

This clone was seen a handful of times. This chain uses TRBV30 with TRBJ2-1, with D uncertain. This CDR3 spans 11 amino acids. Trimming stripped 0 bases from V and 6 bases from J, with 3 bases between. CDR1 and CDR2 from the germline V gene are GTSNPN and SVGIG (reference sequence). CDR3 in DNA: TGTGCCTGGAGTGTTGGCAATGAGCAGTTCTTC. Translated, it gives CAWSVGNEQFF.

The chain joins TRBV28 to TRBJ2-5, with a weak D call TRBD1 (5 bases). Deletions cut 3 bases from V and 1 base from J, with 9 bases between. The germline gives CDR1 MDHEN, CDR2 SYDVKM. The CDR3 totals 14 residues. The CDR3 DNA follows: TGTGCCAGCAGTTTTGACAGCTCCCAAGAGACCCAGTACTTC. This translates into CASSFDSSQETQYF.

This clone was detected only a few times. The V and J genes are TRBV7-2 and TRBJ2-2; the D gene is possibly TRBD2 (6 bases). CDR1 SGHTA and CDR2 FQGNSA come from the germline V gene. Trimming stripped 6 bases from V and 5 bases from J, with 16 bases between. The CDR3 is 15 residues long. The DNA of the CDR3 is TGTGCCAGCAGAGACAATATAGCGGAAACCGGGGAGCTGTTTTTT. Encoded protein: CASRDNIAETGELFF. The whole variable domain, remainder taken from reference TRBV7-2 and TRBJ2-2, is GAGVSQSPSNKVTEKGKDVELRCDPISGHTALYWYRQSLGQGLEFLIYFQGNSAPDKSGLPSDRFSAERTGGSVSTLTIQRTQQEDSAVYLCASRDNIAETGELFFGEGSRLTVL.

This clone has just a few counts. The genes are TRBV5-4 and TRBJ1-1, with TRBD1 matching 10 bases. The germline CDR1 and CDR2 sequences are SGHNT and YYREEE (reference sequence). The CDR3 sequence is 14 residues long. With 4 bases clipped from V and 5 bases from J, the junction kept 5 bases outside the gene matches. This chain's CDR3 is CASSPGTGETEAFF. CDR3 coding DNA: TGTGCCAGCAGCCCCGGGACAGGGGAGACTGAAGCTTTCTTT.

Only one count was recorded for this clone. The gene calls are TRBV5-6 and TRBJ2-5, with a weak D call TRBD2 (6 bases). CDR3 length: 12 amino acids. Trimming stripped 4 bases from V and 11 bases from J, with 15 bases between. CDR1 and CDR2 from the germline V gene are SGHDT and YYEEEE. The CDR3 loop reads CASSPVGGEQYF. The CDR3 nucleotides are TGTGCCAGCAGCCCCGTGGGGGGAGAGCAGTACTTC.

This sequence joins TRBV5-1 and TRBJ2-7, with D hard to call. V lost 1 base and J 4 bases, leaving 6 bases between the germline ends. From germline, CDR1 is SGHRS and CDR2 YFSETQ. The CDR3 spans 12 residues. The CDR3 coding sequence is TGCGCCAGCAGCTTGTTTGCTTACGAGCAGTACTTC. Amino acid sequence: CASSLFAYEQYF. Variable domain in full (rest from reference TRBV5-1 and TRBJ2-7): KAGVTQTPRYLIKTRGQQVTLSCSPISGHRSVSWYQQTPGQGLQFLFEYFSETQRNKGNFPGRFSGRQFSNSRSEMNVSTLELGDSALYLCASSLFAYEQYFGPGTRLTVT.

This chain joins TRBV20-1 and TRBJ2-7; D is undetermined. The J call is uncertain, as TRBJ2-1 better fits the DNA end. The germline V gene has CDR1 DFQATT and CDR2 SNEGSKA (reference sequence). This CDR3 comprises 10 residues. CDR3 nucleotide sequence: TGCAGTGCGACCGAAAATGAGCAGTTCTTC. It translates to CSATENEQFF.

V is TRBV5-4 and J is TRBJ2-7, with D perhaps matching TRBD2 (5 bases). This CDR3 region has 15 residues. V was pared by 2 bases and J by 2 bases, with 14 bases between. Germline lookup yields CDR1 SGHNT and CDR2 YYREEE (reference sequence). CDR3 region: CASSFEGAITYEQYF. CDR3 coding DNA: TGTGCCAGCAGCTTCGAGGGAGCCATTACCTACGAGCAGTACTTC.